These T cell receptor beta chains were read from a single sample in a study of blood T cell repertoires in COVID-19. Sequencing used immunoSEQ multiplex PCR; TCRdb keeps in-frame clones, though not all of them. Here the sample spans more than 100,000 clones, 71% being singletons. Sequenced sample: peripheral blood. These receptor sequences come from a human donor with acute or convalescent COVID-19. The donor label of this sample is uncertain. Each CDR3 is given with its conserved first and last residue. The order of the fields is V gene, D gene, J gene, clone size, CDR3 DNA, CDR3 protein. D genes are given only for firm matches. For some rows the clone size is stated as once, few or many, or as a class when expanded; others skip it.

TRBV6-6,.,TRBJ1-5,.,TGTGCCAGCAGCTACCGGAGACTCGACGGGAATCAGCCCCAGCATTTT,CASSYRRLDGNQPQHF
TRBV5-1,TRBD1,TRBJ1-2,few,TGCGCCAGCAGCTCGGGACAGAACTATGGCTACACCTTC,CASSSGQNYGYTF
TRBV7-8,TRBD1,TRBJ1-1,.,TGTGCCAGCAGCTCCAGGGGGGACACTGAAGCTTTCTTT,CASSSRGDTEAFF
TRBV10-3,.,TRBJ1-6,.,TGTGCCATCAGTGAGTCGAGCGGTAATTCACCCCTCCACTTT,CAISESSGNSPLHF
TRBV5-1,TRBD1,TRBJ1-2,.,TGCGCCAGCAGCCTCCGACAGGGAGACTATGGCTACACCTTC,CASSLRQGDYGYTF
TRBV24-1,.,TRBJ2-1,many,TGTGCCACCAGTGATTTGTTAGGGGGAGAGCAGTTCTTC,CATSDLLGGEQFF
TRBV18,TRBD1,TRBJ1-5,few,TGTGCCAGCTCCTCAAGGTTAGCGGACAGGGGTGATCAGCCCCAGCATTTT,CASSSRLADRGDQPQHF
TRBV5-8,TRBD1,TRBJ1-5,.,TGTGCCAGCAGCCCGGGACAGGGGCGAGGGGGCAATCAGCCCCAGCATTTT,CASSPGQGRGGNQPQHF
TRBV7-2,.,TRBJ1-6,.,TGTGCCAGCAGCGCGCAGACTCATTTTAATTCACCCCTCCACTTT,CASSAQTHFNSPLHF
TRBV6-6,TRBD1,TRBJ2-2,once,TGTGCCAGCAGTGTCAGGGGGACCGGGGAGCTGTTTTTT,CASSVRGTGELFF